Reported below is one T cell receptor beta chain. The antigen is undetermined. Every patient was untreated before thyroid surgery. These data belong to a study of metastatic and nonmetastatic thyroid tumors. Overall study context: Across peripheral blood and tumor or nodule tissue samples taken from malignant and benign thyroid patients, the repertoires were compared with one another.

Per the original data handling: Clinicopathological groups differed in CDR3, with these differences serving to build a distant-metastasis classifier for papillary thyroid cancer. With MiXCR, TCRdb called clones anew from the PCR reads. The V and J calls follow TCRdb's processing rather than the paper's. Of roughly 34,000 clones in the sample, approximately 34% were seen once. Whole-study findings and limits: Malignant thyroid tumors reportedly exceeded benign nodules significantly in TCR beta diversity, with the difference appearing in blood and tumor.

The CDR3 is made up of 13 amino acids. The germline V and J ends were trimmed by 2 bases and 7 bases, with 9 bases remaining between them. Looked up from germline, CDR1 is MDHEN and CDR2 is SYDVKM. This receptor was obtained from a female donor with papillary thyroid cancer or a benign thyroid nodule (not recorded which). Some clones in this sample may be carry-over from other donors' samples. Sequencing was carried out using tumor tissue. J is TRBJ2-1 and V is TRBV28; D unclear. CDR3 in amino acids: CASSLNFGNEQFF. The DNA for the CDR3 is TGTGCCAGCAGTTTAAATTTTGGGAATGAGCAGTTCTTC. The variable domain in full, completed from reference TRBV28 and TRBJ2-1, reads DVKVTQSSRYLVKRTGEKVFLECVQDMDHENMFWYRQDPGLGLRLIYFSYDVKMKEKGDIPEGYSVSREKKERFSLILESASTNQTSMYLCASSLNFGNEQFFGPGTRLTVL.